The clone carrying this TCR beta chain was counted once. The CDR3 has 12 amino acids. V dropped 5 bases and J dropped 10 bases, with 12 bases sitting between them. This entry is derived from a study of blood T cell repertoires in COVID-19. Profiled with immunoSEQ multiplex PCR; TCRdb holds only in-frame clones, not every one. The sample carries about 260,000 clones, more than 70% recorded once. The origin of this receptor is a woman aged 40 to 50 with acute COVID-19. The material sequenced was PBMCs or T cells enriched from blood (not recorded which). V gene TRBV12-3 or TRBV12-4 combines with J gene TRBJ2-1; D gene ambiguous. CDR3 sequence: CASSDNRYEQFF. In DNA, the CDR3 is TGTGCCAGCAGTGACAATAGGTACGAGCAGTTCTTC.